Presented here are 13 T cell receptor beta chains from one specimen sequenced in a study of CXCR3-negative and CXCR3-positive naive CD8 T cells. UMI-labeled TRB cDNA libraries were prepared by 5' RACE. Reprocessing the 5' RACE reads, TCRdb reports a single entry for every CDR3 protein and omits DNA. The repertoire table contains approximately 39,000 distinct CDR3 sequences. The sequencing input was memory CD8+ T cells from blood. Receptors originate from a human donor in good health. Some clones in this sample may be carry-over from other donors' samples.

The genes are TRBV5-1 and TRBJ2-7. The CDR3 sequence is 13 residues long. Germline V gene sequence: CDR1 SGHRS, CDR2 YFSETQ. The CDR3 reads CASSGRTTAEQYF.

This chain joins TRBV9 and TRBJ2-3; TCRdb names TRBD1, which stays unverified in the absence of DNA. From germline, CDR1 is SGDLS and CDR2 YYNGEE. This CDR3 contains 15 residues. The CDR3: CASSVEGLGTDTQYF.

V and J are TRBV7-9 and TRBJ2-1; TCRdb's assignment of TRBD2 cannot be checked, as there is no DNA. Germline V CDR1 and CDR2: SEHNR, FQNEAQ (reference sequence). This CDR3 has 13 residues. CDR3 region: CASMFAGYNEQFF.

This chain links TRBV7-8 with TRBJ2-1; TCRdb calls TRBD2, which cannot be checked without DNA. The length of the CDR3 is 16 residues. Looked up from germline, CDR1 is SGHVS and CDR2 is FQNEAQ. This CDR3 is CASSLQGGDSYNEQFF.

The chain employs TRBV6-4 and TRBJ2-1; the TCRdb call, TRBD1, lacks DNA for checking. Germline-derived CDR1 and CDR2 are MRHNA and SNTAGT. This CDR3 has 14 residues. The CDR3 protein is CASSDWDRGNEQFF.

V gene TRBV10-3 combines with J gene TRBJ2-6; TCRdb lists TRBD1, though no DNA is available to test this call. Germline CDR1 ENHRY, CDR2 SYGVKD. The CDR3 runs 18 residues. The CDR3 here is CAISEIEVRGSGANVLTF.

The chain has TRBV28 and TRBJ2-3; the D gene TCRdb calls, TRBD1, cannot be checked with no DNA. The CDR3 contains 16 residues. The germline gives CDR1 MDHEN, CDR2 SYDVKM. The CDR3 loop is CASIYQGGPSTDTQYF. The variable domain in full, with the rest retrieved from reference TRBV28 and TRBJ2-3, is DVKVTQSSRYLVKRTGEKVFLECVQDMDHENMFWYRQDPGLGLRLIYFSYDVKMKEKGDIPEGYSVSREKKERFSLILESASTNQTSMYLCASIYQGGPSTDTQYFGPGTRLTVL.

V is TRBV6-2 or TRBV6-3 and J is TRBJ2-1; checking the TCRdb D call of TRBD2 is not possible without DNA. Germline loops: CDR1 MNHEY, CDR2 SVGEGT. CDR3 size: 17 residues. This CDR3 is CASSYTRLAGRYNEQFF.

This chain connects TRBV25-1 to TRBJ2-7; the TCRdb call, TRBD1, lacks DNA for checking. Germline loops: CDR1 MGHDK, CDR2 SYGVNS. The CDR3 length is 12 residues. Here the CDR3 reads CASSEGQHEQYF.

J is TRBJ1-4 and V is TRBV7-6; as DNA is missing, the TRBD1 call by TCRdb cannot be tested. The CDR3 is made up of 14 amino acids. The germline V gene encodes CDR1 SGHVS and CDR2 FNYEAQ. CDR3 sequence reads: CASSEDRTNEKLFF.

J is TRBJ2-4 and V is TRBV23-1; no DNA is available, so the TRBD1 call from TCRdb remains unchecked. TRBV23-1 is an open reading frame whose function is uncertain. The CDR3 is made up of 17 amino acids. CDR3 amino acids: CASSQTPTVIAKNIQYF.

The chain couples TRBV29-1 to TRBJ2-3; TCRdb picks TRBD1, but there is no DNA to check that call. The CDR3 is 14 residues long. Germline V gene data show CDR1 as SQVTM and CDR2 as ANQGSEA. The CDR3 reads CSVERGSGTDTQYF.

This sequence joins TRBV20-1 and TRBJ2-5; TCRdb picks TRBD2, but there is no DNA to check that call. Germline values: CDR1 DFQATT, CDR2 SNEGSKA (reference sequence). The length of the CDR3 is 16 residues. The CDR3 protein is CSARGPLAGGPETQYF.